The 13 T cell receptor beta chains below come from one sample, sequenced in a study of OX40 agonist ivuxolimab in advanced cancers. Profiled with immunoSEQ multiplex PCR; TCRdb holds only in-frame clones, not every one. The table lists 55,000 to 80,000 clones, about 89% of them singletons. The source material was CD4+ or CD8+ T cells sorted from blood, sampled in a trial of the OX40 agonist ivuxolimab. The receptor set was obtained from an adult with an advanced solid tumor such as melanoma, head and neck, liver or kidney cancer.

The chain recombines TRBV18 with TRBJ1-5, with D uncertain. The germline V gene has CDR1 KGHSH and CDR2 LQKENI. V dropped 6 bases and J dropped 2 bases, with 8 bases sitting between them. This CDR3 has 13 residues. The CDR3 sequence: CASSPWGNQPQHF. The DNA of the CDR3 is TGTGCCAGCTCCCCCTGGGGCAATCAGCCCCAGCATTTT. The variable domain in full, with the rest retrieved from reference TRBV18 and TRBJ1-5, is NAGVMQNPRHLVRRRGQEARLRCSPMKGHSHVYWYRQLPEEGLKFMVYLQKENIIDESGMPKERFSAEFPKEGPSILRIQQVVRGDSAAYFCASSPWGNQPQHFGDGTRLSIL.

V is TRBV6-6 and J is TRBJ2-7; a weak D match, TRBD1 (6 bases). Germline V lookup: CDR1 MNHNY, CDR2 SVGAGI (reference sequence). V was clipped by 5 bases and J by 2 bases, with 13 bases between them. CDR3 length equals 14 residues. The CDR3 DNA reads as TGTGCCAGCAGTGGACACAGGGACCCCTACGAGCAGTACTTC. Protein product: CASSGHRDPYEQYF.

The chain combines TRBV29-1 with TRBJ2-1, with a possible D match to TRBD1 (6 bases). The CDR3 totals 16 residues. V dropped 0 bases and J dropped 9 bases, with 21 bases sitting between them. CDR1 SQVTM and CDR2 ANQGSEA come from the germline V gene. The CDR3 loop is CSVEDSLGALGREQFF. CDR3 in DNA: TGCAGCGTTGAAGACTCCTTGGGGGCCCTCGGCCGTGAGCAGTTCTTC.

The V and J genes are TRBV5-1 and TRBJ2-1; 9 bases map to TRBD1. Germline V lookup: CDR1 SGHRS, CDR2 YFSETQ. Trimming removed 3 bases from V and 6 bases from J; junction bases left unmatched: 7. This CDR3 contains 15 residues. In DNA, the CDR3 is TGCGCCAGCAGCTCGTTAGGACAGGGGTCCAATGAGCAGTTCTTC. It encodes CASSSLGQGSNEQFF.

Relative to its sample, this clone is medium-sized. This chain uses TRBV9 with TRBJ1-1, with a weak D call TRBD1 (5 bases). Looked up from germline, CDR1 is SGDLS and CDR2 is YYNGEE. The V end was cut by 3 bases, the J end by 4 bases, with 7 bases between. This CDR3 has 12 amino acids. The CDR3 here is CASSGGTTEAFF. DNA for the CDR3: TGTGCCAGCAGCGGAGGGACCACTGAAGCTTTCTTT.

This clone has just one count. The V and J genes are TRBV28 and TRBJ2-3, with TRBD1 matching 9 bases. Germline trimming cut 4 bases from V and 11 bases from J; bases unmatched to any gene: 4. The CDR3 consists of 12 residues. Germline lookup yields CDR1 MDHEN and CDR2 SYDVKM. The CDR3 DNA sequence: TGTGCCAGCAGTTCGCCGGGACAGGGGCAGTATTTT. It specifies CASSSPGQGQYF.

This clone showed up just a few times. V and J are TRBV2 and TRBJ1-2, with no clear D. CDR1 and CDR2 (germline): SNHLY, FYNNEI. The CDR3 spans 10 residues. Trimming removed 6 bases at V and 5 bases at J, with 4 bases between. The CDR3 DNA reads as TGTGCCAGCAGAGGATATGGCTACACCTTC. This gives the protein CASRGYGYTF.

The chain combines TRBV5-5 with TRBJ2-2; D not certain. V shed 4 bases and J shed 2 bases, with 9 bases lying between them. Germline CDR1 reads SGHKS; CDR2 reads YYEKEE (reference sequence). This CDR3 is 14 amino acids long. CDR3 residues: CASSRTTNTGELFF. CDR3 in DNA: TGTGCCAGCAGCCGAACAACTAACACCGGGGAGCTGTTTTTT.

This rearrangement joins TRBV4-2 to TRBJ1-2; D call uncertain. The CDR3 totals 15 residues. Germline CDR1 is LGHNA and CDR2 is YNFKEQ. Trimming left V 0 bases short and J 2 bases short, with 10 bases between. CDR3 DNA: TGTGCCAGCAGCCAAGATCCGTCCAAGAACTATGGCTACACCTTC. Protein: CASSQDPSKNYGYTF.

The table lists this clone with a count of one. CDR3 DNA: TGTGCCAGCAGCGTAGTGGGCGGGAACGTAGACGAGCAGTACTTC. Residues: CASSVVGGNVDEQYF. This chain links TRBV9 with TRBJ2-7; the D gene is possibly TRBD2 (6 bases). Looked up from germline, CDR1 is SGDLS and CDR2 is YYNGEE. V lost 0 bases and J 5 bases, leaving 15 bases between the germline ends. There are 15 residues in the CDR3.

The J gene is TRBJ2-5, the V gene TRBV14; weak D call: TRBD2 (5 bases). Germline lookup yields CDR1 SGHDN and CDR2 FVKESK. Deletions cut 3 bases from V and 7 bases from J, with 15 bases between. There are 14 residues in the CDR3. The CDR3 DNA is TGTGCCAGCAGCCAGTGGGATAGCGCCGGGACCCAGTACTTC. Encoded protein: CASSQWDSAGTQYF.

The chain links TRBV6-5 to TRBJ1-6; 7 positions match TRBD1. The germline gives CDR1 MNHEY, CDR2 SVGAGI. V shed 2 bases and J 7 bases; nucleotides not matched to a gene: 8. This CDR3 spans 16 amino acids. The CDR3 DNA is TGTGCCAGCAGTTACCGGGGACAGCCATTCAATTCACCCCTCCACTTT. Residues: CASSYRGQPFNSPLHF.

V and J are TRBV6-1 and TRBJ1-2; the D gene is possibly TRBD1 (6 bases). Trimming took 2 bases from V and 8 from J, leaving 15 bases between them. The CDR3 is 14 residues long. The germline V gene has CDR1 MNHNS and CDR2 SASEGT. CDR3 DNA: TGTGCCAGCAGTGAAAATCGGGGGCGCTGGGGCTACACCTTC. Encoded protein: CASSENRGRWGYTF.